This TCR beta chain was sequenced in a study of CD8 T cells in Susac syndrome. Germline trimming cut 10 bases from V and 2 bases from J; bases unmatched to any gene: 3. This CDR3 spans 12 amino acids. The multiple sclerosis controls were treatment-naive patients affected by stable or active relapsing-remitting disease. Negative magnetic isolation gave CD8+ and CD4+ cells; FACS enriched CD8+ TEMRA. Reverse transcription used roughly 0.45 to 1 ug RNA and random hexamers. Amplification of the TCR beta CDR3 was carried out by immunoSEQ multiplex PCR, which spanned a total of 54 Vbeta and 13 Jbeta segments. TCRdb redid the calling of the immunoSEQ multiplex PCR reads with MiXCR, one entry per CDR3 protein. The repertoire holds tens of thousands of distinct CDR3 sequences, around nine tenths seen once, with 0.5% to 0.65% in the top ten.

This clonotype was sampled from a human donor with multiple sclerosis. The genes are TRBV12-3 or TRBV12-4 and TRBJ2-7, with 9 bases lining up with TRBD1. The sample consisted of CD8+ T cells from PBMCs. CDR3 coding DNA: TGTGCCACCGGGACAGGGACCTACGAGCAGTACTTC. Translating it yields CATGTGTYEQYF.